The 12 T cell receptor beta chains reported below all come from one sample, sequenced in a study of blood T cell repertoires in COVID-19. Here immunoSEQ multiplex PCR was the method, and the copy in TCRdb shows in-frame clones only, minus some. The repertoire holds some 320,000 clones, with almost 85% as singletons. The sample comprised peripheral blood. These TCRs come from a human donor in a cohort sampled during active COVID-19.

Comments on this clone: An end of the junction does not agree with germline; a read error may underlie this. The V gene is TRBV7-9, the J gene TRBJ1-2; 7 bases are shared with TRBD1. The germline V gene encodes CDR1 SEHNR and CDR2 FQNEAQ (reference sequence). The CDR3 has 14 residues. The CDR3 bases are TGTGCCAGCAGCTTAGGACAGGGTCTCTATGACTACACCTTC. Amino acids: CASSLGQGLYDYTF.

This clone was detected a few times. The rearrangement joins TRBV6-1 to TRBJ1-4; D may be TRBD1 (6 bases). Germline lookup yields CDR1 MNHNS and CDR2 SASEGT. Trimming stripped 2 bases from V and 10 bases from J, with 11 bases between. The CDR3 covers 13 residues. The CDR3 nucleotides read TGTGCCAGCAGTGAAAGGGGGATCGGAAAACTGTTTTTT. Translated, it gives CASSERGIGKLFF.

V and J are TRBV6-5 and TRBJ2-6; no reliable D call. CDR3 length equals 16 residues. In germline, CDR1 is MNHEY, CDR2 SVGAGI. The ends were cut back, 0 bases at V and 0 bases at J, with 6 bases in the middle. CDR3 sequence (DNA): TGTGCCAGCAGTTACTCAGCATTCTCTGGGGCCAACGTCCTGACTTTC. It translates to CASSYSAFSGANVLTF.

J is TRBJ2-7 and V is TRBV9, with D hard to call. Looked up from germline, CDR1 is SGDLS and CDR2 is YYNGEE. The CDR3 loop spans 13 amino acids. V was pared by 6 bases and J by 7 bases, with 17 bases between. CDR3 amino acids: CASTGGGLREQYF. Written as DNA, the CDR3 is TGTGCCAGCACCGGCGGCGGTCTGAGGGAGCAGTACTTC.

The genes are TRBV7-8 and TRBJ1-1; 10 bases are a match to TRBD1. This CDR3 region has 13 residues. CDR1 is SGHVS and CDR2 is FQNEAQ in the germline V gene. The V and J ends lost 5 bases and 8 bases, in that order; junction bases with no gene match: 5. For the CDR3, the DNA is TGTGCCAGCAGCCGACAGGGGGCGTCAGAAGCTTTCTTT. It specifies CASSRQGASEAFF.

This clone turned up a few times. The chain has TRBV10-2 and TRBJ2-1; no reliable D call. V shed 6 bases and J shed 4 bases, with 4 bases lying between them. The CDR3 consists of 11 residues. The germline gives CDR1 WSHSY, CDR2 SAAADI. This CDR3 is CASSSYNEQFF. Written as DNA, the CDR3 is TGCGCCAGCAGCTCTTACAATGAGCAGTTCTTC.

This chain uses TRBV5-4 with TRBJ1-2; 9 bases line up with TRBD1. CDR3 length: 15 amino acids. The germline V gene has CDR1 SGHNT and CDR2 YYREEE (reference sequence). The trim removed 0 bases at V and 3 bases at J, leaving 3 bases unmatched. The CDR3: CASSLEGTGYYGYTF. CDR3 DNA sequence: TGTGCCAGCAGCTTGGAGGGGACAGGGTACTATGGCTACACCTTC.

CDR3 sequence: CASGLYQETQYF. The CDR3 nucleotides read TGTGCCTCCGGACTCTACCAAGAGACCCAGTACTTC. V is TRBV6-5 and J is TRBJ2-5; a weak D match, TRBD2 (5 bases). The length of the CDR3 is 12 residues. The germline V gene has CDR1 MNHEY and CDR2 SVGAGI. The V end lost 11 bases, the J end lost 0 bases, and 10 bases lay between the germline ends.

The V and J genes are TRBV29-1 and TRBJ1-2, with 7 bases that match TRBD1. V lost 7 bases and J lost 0; bases outside the gene matches: 8. The CDR3 consists of 14 residues. Germline CDR1 reads SQVTM; CDR2 reads ANQGSEA. The CDR3 loop reads CSAADRTPNYGYTF. The CDR3, as DNA: TGCAGCGCGGCGGACAGGACTCCTAACTATGGCTACACCTTC.

The chain joins TRBV24-1 to TRBJ2-3, with unresolved D. The V gene's germline CDR1 is KGHDR and CDR2 SFDVKD. V gave up 1 base and J gave up 8 bases, with 12 bases separating them. The CDR3 has 14 amino acids. The CDR3 loop reads CATSDFSISTTQYF. CDR3 nucleotide sequence: TGTGCCACCAGTGATTTTAGTATTAGTACTACGCAGTATTTT.

The J gene is TRBJ2-7, the V gene TRBV28, with D hard to call. In germline, CDR1 is MDHEN, CDR2 SYDVKM. The CDR3 covers 11 residues. Trimming stripped 6 bases from V and 5 bases from J, with 8 bases between. The CDR3 spells CASSHKHEQYF. In DNA, the CDR3 is TGTGCCAGCAGCCACAAACACGAGCAGTACTTC. The full variable domain, rest sourced from reference TRBV28 and TRBJ2-7, is DVKVTQSSRYLVKRTGEKVFLECVQDMDHENMFWYRQDPGLGLRLIYFSYDVKMKEKGDIPEGYSVSREKKERFSLILESASTNQTSMYLCASSHKHEQYFGPGTRLTVT.

This rearrangement joins TRBV5-1 to TRBJ1-4; 9 positions match TRBD1. The V gene end was trimmed by 3 bases and the J gene end by 8 bases; junction bases not matched to a gene: 5. The CDR3 covers 14 residues. Looked up from germline, CDR1 is SGHRS and CDR2 is YFSETQ. The CDR3 reads CASSWDRDGEKLFF. DNA for the CDR3: TGCGCCAGCAGCTGGGACAGGGACGGCGAAAAACTGTTTTTT. The full variable domain, completed using reference TRBV5-1 and TRBJ1-4, is KAGVTQTPRYLIKTRGQQVTLSCSPISGHRSVSWYQQTPGQGLQFLFEYFSETQRNKGNFPGRFSGRQFSNSRSEMNVSTLELGDSALYLCASSWDRDGEKLFFGSGTQLSVL.